This is a list of T cell receptor beta chains from one sample in a study of shared clonotypes between healthy human individuals. Assay used: immunoSEQ multiplex PCR; TCRdb lists only in-frame clones, some missing. The table shows roughly 1,500,000 clones, with 95% to 99% occurring only once. The sample comprised naive CD4+ T cells sorted from blood. All receptors derive from a young man in good health. The CDR3 runs from the conserved cysteine through the conserved F or W. Expanded clones are given a class, and other clones once, few, many or no size at all.

>TRBJ2-1|-|TRBV18
CASSVRLAAYNEQFF
>TRBJ2-7|-|TRBV18
CASSPSRLLNYEQYF
>TRBJ1-2|-|TRBV4-1
CASSRNGAGDYYGYTF
>TRBJ2-3|-|TRBV2
CASRFSHSTDTQYF
>TRBJ2-7|once|TRBV5-1
CASSLARGSYEQYF
>TRBJ2-7|-|TRBV29-1
CSVEEKGFGMGQGSNEQYF
>TRBJ2-7|-|TRBV18
CASSQKDNSYEQYF
>TRBJ1-4|once|TRBV18
CASSPEAGQGEKLFF
>TRBJ2-3|once|TRBV9
CASSVVGGAGPADTQYF
>TRBJ2-1|-|TRBV6-4
CASSVPAGEPLHNEQFF
>TRBJ1-5|-|TRBV4-3
CASSQGPSGRRSNQPQHF
>TRBJ2-7|-|TRBV7-8
CASSSGTSQLEYF
>TRBJ2-6|-|TRBV28
CASISAGAASSGANVLTF
>TRBJ2-1|-|TRBV10-3
CAISELRAYNEQFF
>TRBJ2-7|-|TRBV6-6
CASNPGNSYEQYF
>TRBJ2-3|-|TRBV2
CASSEAQPDTQYF
>TRBJ1-3|-|TRBV6-5
CATRTVSNTIYF
>TRBJ2-3|-|TRBV18
CASSPSASVRADTQYF
>TRBJ2-1|-|TRBV7-9
CALGVVGDSYNEQFF
>TRBJ2-7|-|TRBV27
CASSPTVLSYEQYF
>TRBJ2-1|-|TRBV9
CASSVGIAGGYNEQFF
>TRBJ2-7|-|TRBV29-1
CSVGGASLGNTYEQYF
>TRBJ2-3|-|TRBV4-3
CASSQGPRGTSTDTQYF
>TRBJ2-3|-|TRBV28
CASSSGLAGLTDTQYF
>TRBJ1-1|-|TRBV28
CASRYDRGGVNTEAFF
>TRBJ1-2|-|TRBV29-1
CSVEERRRDSYHGYTF
>TRBJ2-3|-|TRBV6-1
CASSDSGGTDTQYF
>TRBJ1-1|-|TRBV19
CASSKQGANTEAFF
>TRBJ2-7|-|TRBV9
CASSVGASGLPYEQYF